These 5 T cell receptor beta chains originate from one sample sequenced in a study of response to subunit inactivated influenza vaccine (dated by TCRdb to 2017 to 2018). Library construction relied on RT-PCR. Sequenced on an Illumina HiSeq 2500. The raw public data were reprocessed by TCRdb itself: fastp quality trimming at Q25, MiXCR clonotype calling, in-frame beta chains only. Each entry merges the rows of one CDR3 protein and shows their most common DNA and genes. In this sample the table shows more than 450,000 distinct CDR3 sequences, 12% of which occur a single time. The top ten hold approximately 10% of the sample. The starting material was PBMCs from blood, obtained on the day of vaccination. Receptors were obtained from a man aged 45 to 65 who received an inactivated influenza vaccine. Donor details come from another sample of the same person, matched by shared clones.

This clonotype has a handful of counts. The CDR3: CSVEGRLAGGREQYF. CDR3 in DNA: TGCAGCGTTGAAGGGAGACTAGCGGGAGGACGCGAGCAGTACTTC. The genes are TRBV29-1 and TRBJ2-7, with 13 bases that match TRBD2. J lost 6 bases, V lost 1 base, and 6 bases had no gene match. The germline CDR1 and CDR2 sequences are SQVTM and ANQGSEA. The CDR3 spans 15 residues.

This clonotype was observed a handful of times. The genes are TRBV27 and TRBJ1-5, with TRBD1 matching over 7 bases. Germline V gene data show CDR1 as MNHEY and CDR2 as SMNVEV (reference sequence). The CDR3 runs to 15 residues. J gave up 5 bases and V 2 bases, and 6 bases lay outside the gene matches. The CDR3, as DNA: TGTGCCAGCAGTTTAGCGGGGACAGTTCATCAGCCCCAGCATTTT. This codes for CASSLAGTVHQPQHF.

This clonotype was picked up many times. The chain links TRBV5-6 to TRBJ2-7, with a tentative D call TRBD1 (6 bases). Trimming shortened V by 3 bases and J by 6 bases, and 10 bases separated the two germline ends. Per germline, CDR1 SGHDT and CDR2 YYEEEE. This CDR3 spans 12 amino acids. CDR3 sequence: CASSWTQGEQYF. Written as DNA, the CDR3 is TGTGCCAGCAGCTGGACACAGGGCGAGCAGTACTTC.

On this clonotype itself: Compared with germline, one end of the junction differs, possibly owing to a read error. Here the CDR3 reads CASSPGTSAPVQHF. The CDR3 coding sequence is TGCGCCAGCAGCCCCGGGACTAGCGCCCCGGTTCAGCACTTC. The J gene is TRBJ2-7, the V gene TRBV5-1, with TRBD2 matching over 10 bases. Looked up from germline, CDR1 is SGHRS and CDR2 is YFSETQ. The CDR3 sequence is 14 residues long. The variable domain in full, completed from reference TRBV5-1 and TRBJ2-7, reads KAGVTQTPRYLIKTRGQQVTLSCSPISGHRSVSWYQQTPGQGLQFLFEYFSETQRNKGNFPGRFSGRQFSNSRSEMNVSTLELGDSALYLCASSPGTSAPVQHFGPGTRLTVT.

This clonotype was detected only a few times. The chain couples TRBV29-1 to TRBJ2-3; D gene ambiguous. V shed 2 bases and J shed 3 bases, with 9 bases lying between them. This CDR3 is built from 13 residues. CDR1 and CDR2 from the germline V gene are SQVTM and ANQGSEA. CDR3 nucleotide sequence: TGCAGCGTTGAATCGGGTTGGACAGATACGCAGTATTTT. Its protein is CSVESGWTDTQYF.